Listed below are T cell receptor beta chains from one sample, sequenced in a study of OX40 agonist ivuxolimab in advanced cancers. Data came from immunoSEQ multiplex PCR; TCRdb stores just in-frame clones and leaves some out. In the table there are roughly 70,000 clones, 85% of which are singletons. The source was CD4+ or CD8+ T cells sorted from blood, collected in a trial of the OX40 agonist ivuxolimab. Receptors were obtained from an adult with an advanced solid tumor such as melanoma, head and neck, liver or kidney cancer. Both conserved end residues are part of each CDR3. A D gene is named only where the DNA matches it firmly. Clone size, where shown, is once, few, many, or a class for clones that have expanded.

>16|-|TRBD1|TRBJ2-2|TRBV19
TGTGCCAGTAGTATGGATAGACAGGGATCGGCCGGGGAGCTGTTTTTT
CASSMDRQGSAGELFF
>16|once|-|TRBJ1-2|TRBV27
TGTGCCAGCAGTCCTTACCCGCGGATGGGAGGTCGTGGCTACACCTTC
CASSPYPRMGGRGYTF
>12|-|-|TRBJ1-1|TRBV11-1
TGTGCCAGCAGCCCGGTCCACACTGAAGCTTTCTTT
CASSPVHTEAFF
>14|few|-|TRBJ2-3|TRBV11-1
TGTGCCAGCAGCTTATACACAGGCGGAGATACGCAGTATTTT
CASSLYTGGDTQYF
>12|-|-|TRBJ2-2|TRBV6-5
TGTGCCAGCAGGGGGCAAGGCGGGGAGCTGTTTTTT
CASRGQGGELFF
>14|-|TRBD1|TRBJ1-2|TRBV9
TGTGCCAGCAGCGTAGGTCGGGACAGCTATGGCTACACCTTC
CASSVGRDSYGYTF
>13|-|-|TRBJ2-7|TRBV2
TGTGCCAGCAGCGGGGGGCGCGGCAACGAGCAGTACTTC
CASSGGRGNEQYF
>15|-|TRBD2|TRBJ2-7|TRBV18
TGTGCCAGCTCACCACCGTCTAGCGGGGAGAACGAGCAGTACTTC
CASSPPSSGENEQYF
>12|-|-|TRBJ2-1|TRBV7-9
TGTGCCAGCAGCCCTACTTACAATGAGCAGTTCTTC
CASSPTYNEQFF
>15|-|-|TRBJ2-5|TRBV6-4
TGTGCCAGCAGTGGAGGGGGGCCGATAGGAGAGACCCAGTACTTC
CASSGGGPIGETQYF
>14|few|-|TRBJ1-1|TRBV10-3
TGTGCCATCAGTGAGAGACAGTCGAACACTGAAGCTTTCTTT
CAISERQSNTEAFF
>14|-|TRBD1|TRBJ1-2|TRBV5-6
TGTGCCAGCAGCTGGACAGGGGGCGCGAGTGGCTACACCTTC
CASSWTGGASGYTF
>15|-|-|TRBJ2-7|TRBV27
TGTGCCAGCAGTTCCCTCGGATCCAGGTCCTACGAGCAGTACTTC
CASSSLGSRSYEQYF
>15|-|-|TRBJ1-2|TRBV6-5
TGTGCCAGCCACCACCCCCCAGGGGTCCACTATGGCTACACCTTC
CASHHPPGVHYGYTF
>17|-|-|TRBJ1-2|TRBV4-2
TGTGCCAGCAGCCAAGAATGGGGGTCAGGGAACAACTATGGCTACACCTTC
CASSQEWGSGNNYGYTF
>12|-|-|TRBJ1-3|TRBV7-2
TGTGCCAGCAGCCCAACCAGGGACACCATATATTTT
CASSPTRDTIYF
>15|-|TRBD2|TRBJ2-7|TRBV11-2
TGTGCCAGCAGCCTAACTAGCGGGGGCTCCTACGAGCAGTACTTC
CASSLTSGGSYEQYF
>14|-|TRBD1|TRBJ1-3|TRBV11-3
TGTGCCAGCAGCTTAACAGGGGGTGGAAACACCATATATTTT
CASSLTGGGNTIYF
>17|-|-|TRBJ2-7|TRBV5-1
TGCGCCAGCAGCCTAGATGACAGCGGGTTCGGGGCCTACGAGCAGTACTTC
CASSLDDSGFGAYEQYF
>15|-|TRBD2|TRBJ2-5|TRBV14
TGTGCCAGCGGCCTCGGGACTAGTCGACGAGAGACCCAGTACTTC
CASGLGTSRRETQYF
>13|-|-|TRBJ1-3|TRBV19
TGTGCCAGTAGTAGACAGTCAGGAAACACCATATATTTT
CASSRQSGNTIYF
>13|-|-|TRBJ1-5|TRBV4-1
TGCGCCAGCAGCTACCAGATAGGGGAGCCCCAGCATTTT
CASSYQIGEPQHF
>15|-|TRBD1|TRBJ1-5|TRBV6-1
TGTGCCAGCAGGCGACAGGGTAGCAACAATCAGCCCCAGCATTTT
CASRRQGSNNQPQHF
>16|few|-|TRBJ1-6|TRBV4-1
TGCGCCAGCAGCGGGAGGGAGGTCGTGGGGAATTCACCCCTCCACTTT
CASSGREVVGNSPLHF
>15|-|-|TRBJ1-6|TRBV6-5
TGTGCCAGCAGTTACGGCACAGGAGGTGATTCACCCCTCCACTTT
CASSYGTGGDSPLHF
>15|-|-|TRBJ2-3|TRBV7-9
TGTGCCAGCAGCTTAGTCACAGGAATAACAGATACGCAGTATTTT
CASSLVTGITDTQYF
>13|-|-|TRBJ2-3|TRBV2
TGTGCCACAAACCCGATAGGCACAGATACGCAGTATTTT
CATNPIGTDTQYF
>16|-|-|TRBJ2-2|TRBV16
TGTGCCAGCAGCCATCTTTCCTCAACGGACACCGGGGAGCTGTTTTTT
CASSHLSSTDTGELFF
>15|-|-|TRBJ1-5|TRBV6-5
TGTGCCAGCAGTTACTCGGGGCAGCGTCACCAGCCCCAGCATTTT
CASSYSGQRHQPQHF
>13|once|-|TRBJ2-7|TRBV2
TGTGCCAGCGGTTTCGCAGGGTGGAACGAGCAGTACTTC
CASGFAGWNEQYF
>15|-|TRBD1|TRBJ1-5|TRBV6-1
TGTGCCAGCAAATCCTCAGGGGGGATCAATCAGCCCCAGCATTTT
CASKSSGGINQPQHF
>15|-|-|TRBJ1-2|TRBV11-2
TGTGCCAGCAGCTTAGGCGGGGAAGGTGGCTATGGCTACACCTTC
CASSLGGEGGYGYTF
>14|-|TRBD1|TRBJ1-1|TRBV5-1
TGCGCCAGCAGCTGGACAGGATCCAACACTGAAGCTTTCTTT
CASSWTGSNTEAFF
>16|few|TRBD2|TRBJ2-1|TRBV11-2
TGTGCCAGCAGCTTTGGCGGGGGGGATAGCTACAATGAGCAGTTCTTC
CASSFGGGDSYNEQFF
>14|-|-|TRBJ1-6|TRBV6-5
TGTGCCAGCAGTGACAGGAGCTATAATTCACCCCTCCACTTT
CASSDRSYNSPLHF
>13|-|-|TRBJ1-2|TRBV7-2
TGTGCCAGCAGCGCCTTGGCGGCCTATGGCTACACCTTC
CASSALAAYGYTF
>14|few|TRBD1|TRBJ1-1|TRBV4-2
TGTGCCAGCAGACAGCAGGGGGCGGACACTGAAGCTTTCTTT
CASRQQGADTEAFF
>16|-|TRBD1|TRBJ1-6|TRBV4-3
TGCGCCAGCAGGGGACAGGGGGCATTCTATAATTCACCCCTCCACTTT
CASRGQGAFYNSPLHF
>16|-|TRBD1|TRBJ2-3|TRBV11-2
TGTGCCAGCAGCTTCCGCGGACAGGGCCTGCCAGATACGCAGTATTTT
CASSFRGQGLPDTQYF
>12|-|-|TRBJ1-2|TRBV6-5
TGTGCCAGCGGGATTTATAACTATGGCTACACCTTC
CASGIYNYGYTF
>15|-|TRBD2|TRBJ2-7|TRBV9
TGTGCCAGCAGCGTAGGAGCGGGGGGTATCTACGAGCAGTACTTC
CASSVGAGGIYEQYF
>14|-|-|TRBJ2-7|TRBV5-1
TGCGCCAGCAGCCCCACGACCGAGATCTACGAGCAGTACTTC
CASSPTTEIYEQYF
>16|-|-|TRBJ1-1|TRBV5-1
TGCGCCAGCAGCCCCAATGTTGGGGTGTTGGGCACTGAAGCTTTCTTT
CASSPNVGVLGTEAFF
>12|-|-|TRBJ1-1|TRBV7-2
TGTGCCAGCAGCTCTCAGGGGCATGAAGCTTTCTTT
CASSSQGHEAFF